This is a list of T cell receptor beta chains from one sample in a study of shared clonotypes between healthy human individuals. Here immunoSEQ multiplex PCR was the method, and the copy in TCRdb shows in-frame clones only, minus some. The sample contains millions of clones, over 90% of which appear only once. The sample taken for sequencing was naive CD4+ T cells from PBMCs. The source is a man aged 18 to 29 in good health. Some clones in this sample may be carry-over from other donors' samples. CDR3s include the opening cysteine and the closing phenylalanine or tryptophan. D genes are given only for firm matches. Size is stated for part of the rows, as once, few or many counts, or as a class when the clone is expanded.

J gene,D gene,V gene,CDR3 length,clone size,CDR3 protein,CDR3 DNA
TRBJ2-6,.,TRBV6-5,15,.,CASKTASSGANVLTF,TGTGCCAGCAAGACGGCGTCCTCTGGGGCCAACGTCCTGACTTTC
TRBJ2-5,.,TRBV5-1,15,.,CASSGRDGGRETQYF,TGCGCCAGCAGCGGCCGGGACGGGGGGCGAGAGACCCAGTACTTC
TRBJ2-3,TRBD2,TRBV5-4,18,.,CASSLPGTSGRPGDTQYF,TGTGCCAGCAGCTTGCCCGGGACTAGCGGGAGGCCGGGAGATACGCAGTATTTT
TRBJ2-7,TRBD1,TRBV5-4,14,once,CASSSSGTGGEQYF,TGTGCCAGCAGCTCCTCCGGGACAGGGGGCGAGCAGTACTTC
TRBJ2-1,.,TRBV6-1,14,.,CASSVSRATNEQFF,TGTGCCAGCAGTGTCTCCCGGGCCACTAATGAGCAGTTCTTC
TRBJ1-2,TRBD1,TRBV2,16,.,CASRDIGQGAGYGYTF,TGTGCCAGCAGGGATATTGGACAGGGGGCGGGCTATGGCTACACCTTC
TRBJ2-1,TRBD2,TRBV11-1,13,.,CASSTRLAIEQFF,TGTGCCAGCAGCACGAGACTAGCTATTGAGCAGTTCTTC
TRBJ2-1,.,TRBV10-1,13,.,CASSKTLYNEQFF,TGCGCCAGCAGCAAGACATTATACAATGAGCAGTTCTTC
TRBJ2-3,.,TRBV5-1,14,.,CASSLGAGDDTQYF,TGCGCCAGCAGCTTGGGAGCCGGGGATGATACGCAGTATTTT
TRBJ2-7,TRBD2,TRBV28,14,.,CASRRLAGSYEQYF,TGTGCCAGCAGAAGACTAGCGGGGAGCTACGAGCAGTACTTC
TRBJ2-1,TRBD1,TRBV5-1,15,.,CASSSNRDRLNEQFF,TGCGCCAGCAGCTCCAACCGGGACAGACTTAATGAGCAGTTCTTC
TRBJ1-5,.,TRBV20-1,11,.,CSAQLNQPQHF,TGCAGTGCTCAGCTGAATCAGCCCCAGCATTTT
TRBJ2-1,TRBD1,TRBV7-9,15,.,CASSQPDRVYNEQFF,TGTGCCAGCAGCCAGCCCGACAGGGTCTACAATGAGCAGTTCTTC
TRBJ1-2,.,TRBV2,14,once,CASTLQVRGYGYTF,TGTGCCAGCACACTACAGGTCCGGGGCTATGGCTACACCTTC
TRBJ1-6,.,TRBV7-9,15,.,CASSSGTGSNSPLHF,TGTGCCAGCAGCTCGGGGACCGGCTCAAATTCACCCCTCCACTTT
TRBJ2-7,TRBD1,TRBV5-1,14,.,CASSLAQGVYEQYF,TGCGCCAGCAGCTTGGCACAGGGGGTGTACGAGCAGTACTTC
TRBJ2-1,.,TRBV28,16,once,CASSENDFSSYNEQFF,TGTGCCAGCAGTGAGAACGACTTCAGCTCCTACAATGAGCAGTTCTTC
TRBJ2-1,.,TRBV29-1,14,.,CSVRTTASYNEQFF,TGCAGCGTTAGAACGACAGCAAGCTACAATGAGCAGTTCTTC
TRBJ2-1,.,TRBV2,18,.,CASRIGLRRGHSVNEQFF,TGTGCCAGCAGGATCGGTCTTAGGAGGGGTCATTCTGTCAATGAGCAGTTCTTC
TRBJ2-2,.,TRBV5-1,15,once,CASSLWGEHTGELFF,TGCGCCAGCAGCTTGTGGGGGGAACACACCGGGGAGCTGTTTTTT
TRBJ2-7,TRBD1,TRBV7-9,14,.,CASSPGTGGYEQYF,TGTGCCAGCAGCCCAGGGACAGGGGGCTACGAGCAGTACTTC
TRBJ1-4,TRBD1,TRBV27,14,.,CASSLTGGSEKLFF,TGTGCCAGCAGTTTAACAGGGGGGAGTGAAAAACTGTTTTTT
TRBJ1-2,TRBD1,TRBV30,13,.,CAWGQGAKYGYTF,TGTGCCTGGGGGCAGGGGGCGAAATATGGCTACACCTTC
TRBJ2-2,TRBD1,TRBV30,15,.,CASKLGQGRIGELFF,TGTGCCTCGAAACTGGGACAGGGCCGAATCGGGGAGCTGTTTTTT
TRBJ1-2,.,TRBV5-4,16,once,CASSLVGGGANYGYTF,TGTGCCAGCAGCTTGGTAGGGGGGGGAGCTAACTATGGCTACACCTTC
TRBJ1-3,.,TRBV27,15,.,CASSFVGAPGNTIYF,TGTGCCAGCAGTTTTGTAGGGGCCCCTGGAAACACCATATATTTT
TRBJ2-7,.,TRBV28,13,.,CASSWRLGDEQYF,TGTGCCAGCAGTTGGCGGCTGGGAGACGAGCAGTACTTC
TRBJ1-1,.,TRBV5-1,14,.,CASRVGEMNTEAFF,TGCGCCAGCAGGGTGGGGGAGATGAACACTGAAGCTTTCTTT